One TCR beta chain is described in this entry. Its antigen is unknown. The V and J ends lost 4 bases and 4 bases, in that order; junction bases with no gene match: 8. Germline assignment: CDR1 LNHDA and CDR2 SQIVND (reference sequence). This CDR3 has 15 amino acids. This entry belongs to a study of cytomegalovirus exposure and HLA in healthy donors. General observations from the study: A later analysis found common viral pathogens apparently linked to several of the most significant clusters. Most sequenced TCRs were rare (though some public TCRs occurred in many donors). In vitro testing confirmed a few CMV-associated chains as specific for CMV antigens. Previously analyzed data showed that most TCR beta V segments were productive at a frequency of about 90% or about 30%.

60 Vbeta and 13 Jbeta primers were used in PCR. Produced via immunoSEQ multiplex PCR; TCRdb's table is partial and in-frame only. The table lists around 130,000 clones, 75% of them singletons. The sequence was collected from a middle-aged woman in good health and CMV-seropositive. The chain joins TRBV19 to TRBJ2-5; 8 bases are shared with TRBD1. Input material: PBMCs. The CDR3 here is CASSTSGGRGETQYF. Written as DNA, the CDR3 is TGTGCCAGTAGTACTTCAGGGGGCCGGGGAGAGACCCAGTACTTC.